This TCR beta chain was identified in a study of regulatory T cells in long-lasting Graves disease. Time point given: newly diagnosed GD, antithyroid drugs for less than 3 months. Researchers made the TCR library from RNA that was extracted from PBMCs. iRepertoire HTBI primers and Arm-PCR of CDR3 regions built TCR beta libraries. TCRdb processed the multiplex PCR reads anew with MiXCR; each CDR3 protein has one entry. The profile shows roughly 520,000 distinct CDR3 sequences, around 11% of them singletons. The CDR3 is 13 residues long. V dropped 3 bases and J dropped 7 bases, with 10 bases sitting between them. This clonotype was detected only a few times. These data were likewise used in another study, on T cells in Graves' hyperthyroidism and ophthalmopathy.

This material consisted of peripheral blood mononuclear cells (PBMCs), taken at new diagnosis, from a patient treated with antithyroid drugs. This sequence originates from a woman aged 30 to 39 with Graves disease. The chain uses TRBV12-3 or TRBV12-4 and TRBJ2-4; D not certain. The CDR3: CASSFHNSNIQYF. In DNA form, the CDR3 reads TGTGCCAGCAGTTTTCACAATAGTAACATTCAGTACTTC.